This T cell receptor (beta chain) was identified during a study of blood T cell repertoires in COVID-19. The assay was immunoSEQ multiplex PCR, and TCRdb's table has in-frame clones only and misses some. The data hold 250,000 or so clones, with about 84% observed a single time. Germline-derived CDR1 and CDR2 are SGHRS and YFSETQ. This CDR3 is 17 amino acids long. V was clipped by 0 bases and J by 2 bases; unmatched bases: 5. Participants were placed into cohorts based on the clinical history they reported. The origin of this receptor is a man in his 60s who had recovered from COVID-19. The sequenced sample consisted of PBMCs or T cells enriched from blood (not recorded which). This chain uses TRBV5-1 with TRBJ2-7, with 13 bases lining up with TRBD2. CDR3 protein: CASSLAGLAGVPYEQYF. CDR3 bases: TGCGCCAGCAGCTTGGCTGGACTAGCGGGGGTTCCCTACGAGCAGTACTTC.